The 21 T cell receptor beta chains below all came from one sample that was sequenced in a study of CXCR3-negative and CXCR3-positive naive CD8 T cells. The authors made the TRB cDNA libraries by 5' RACE using UMI labels. TCRdb re-called the 5' RACE reads; one entry per CDR3 protein, DNA not given. The table counts about 48,000 distinct CDR3 sequences; approximately 15% lies in the top ten. Specimen: memory CD8+ T cells from blood. The receptors were gathered from a human donor in good health. Some clones in this sample may be carry-over from other donors' samples.

This chain uses TRBV25-1 with TRBJ2-3; the TCRdb call, TRBD1, lacks DNA for checking. The CDR3 consists of 16 residues. The germline V gene encodes CDR1 MGHDK and CDR2 SYGVNS. CDR3 residues: CASLGYHSAGTDTQYF. Full variable domain (remainder filled in from reference TRBV25-1 and TRBJ2-3): EADIYQTPRYLVIGTGKKITLECSQTMGHDKMYWYQQDPGMELHLIHYSYGVNSTEKGDLSSESTVSRIRTEHFPLTLESARPSHTSQYLCASLGYHSAGTDTQYFGPGTRLTVL.

V gene TRBV6-2 or TRBV6-3 combines with J gene TRBJ2-6; TCRdb gives TRBD2 as the D gene, but with no DNA this cannot be confirmed. This CDR3 comprises 17 residues. CDR1 and CDR2 from the germline V gene are MNHEY and SVGEGT. The CDR3 reads CASSYPGVSAGANVLTF.

The rearrangement uses TRBV7-9 and TRBJ2-7; TCRdb picks TRBD2, but there is no DNA to check that call. Germline CDR1 and CDR2: SEHNR and FQNEAQ (reference sequence). The CDR3 has 20 amino acids. This CDR3 reads CASSPGVLRAGGKATYEQYF. Looking up the rest from reference TRBV7-9 and TRBJ2-7 gives the full variable domain: DTGVSQNPRHKITKRGQNVTFRCDPISEHNRLYWYRQTLGQGPEFLTYFQNEAQLEKSRLLSDRFSAERPKGSFSTLEIQRTEQGDSAMYLCASSPGVLRAGGKATYEQYFGPGTRLTVT.

The rearrangement uses TRBV3-1 and TRBJ2-7; the D call from TCRdb, TRBD2, cannot be confirmed without DNA. This CDR3 region has 13 residues. Germline V lookup: CDR1 LGHDT, CDR2 YNNKEL (reference sequence). The CDR3 loop reads CASSHGTANEQYF.

V gene TRBV7-3 combines with J gene TRBJ2-1; TCRdb's D call, TRBD2, is unchecked because there is no DNA. CDR3 length: 15 residues. Germline lookup yields CDR1 SGHTA and CDR2 FQGTGA. CDR3 residues: CASSSEGLAGHEQFF.

V is TRBV6-6 and J is TRBJ2-5; TCRdb reports TRBD2, a call that lacks DNA to check it against. Germline V gives CDR1 MNHNY, CDR2 SVGAGI (reference sequence). The CDR3 loop spans 16 amino acids. CDR3 region: CASSYFVGGGRGTQYF.

The genes are TRBV7-2 and TRBJ1-1. The CDR3 covers 14 residues. CDR1 is SGHTA and CDR2 is FQGNSA in the germline V gene. The CDR3 sequence: CASSLNPANTEAFF.

Judged by frequency, this clonotype is medium-sized. This sequence joins TRBV20-1 and TRBJ1-2. This CDR3 is built from 12 residues. Germline values: CDR1 DFQATT, CDR2 SNEGSKA (reference sequence). CDR3 amino acids: CSARWLEYGYTF.

This chain connects TRBV28 to TRBJ2-3; the TCRdb call, TRBD2, lacks DNA for checking. Germline V gene data show CDR1 as MDHEN and CDR2 as SYDVKM. The CDR3 is 16 amino acids. The CDR3: CASSLRTSGSTDTQYF.

The CDR3 reads CASSLFLRDYEQYF. The V gene is TRBV28, the J gene TRBJ2-7. CDR3 size: 14 residues. Germline V gene data show CDR1 as MDHEN and CDR2 as SYDVKM.

V gene TRBV29-1 combines with J gene TRBJ1-1; TCRdb returns TRBD1, unconfirmable since there is no DNA. Germline CDR1 and CDR2: SQVTM and ANQGSEA. The CDR3 is 18 amino acids. The CDR3 loop reads CSVDGRMGQEISNTEAFF.

CDR3 protein: CASSSGLAEAYEQYF. This chain uses TRBV11-2 with TRBJ2-7; TCRdb calls TRBD2, which cannot be checked without DNA. The CDR3 runs to 15 residues. In germline, CDR1 is SGHAT, CDR2 FQNNGV. The full variable domain, rest sourced from reference TRBV11-2 and TRBJ2-7, is EAGVAQSPRYKIIEKRQSVAFWCNPISGHATLYWYQQILGQGPKLLIQFQNNGVVDDSQLPKDRFSAERLKGVDSTLKIQPAKLEDSAVYLCASSSGLAEAYEQYFGPGTRLTVT.

V and J are TRBV29-1 and TRBJ1-2; the TRBD1 assignment by TCRdb is unverifiable without DNA. CDR3 length: 12 residues. The germline CDR1 and CDR2 sequences are SQVTM and ANQGSEA. CDR3 sequence reads: CSVEKGAYGYTF.

V gene TRBV12-3 or TRBV12-4 combines with J gene TRBJ2-2. The CDR3 spans 14 residues. CDR3 loop: CASTSGSNTGELFF.

This chain joins TRBV7-6 and TRBJ2-1; the D gene TCRdb calls, TRBD2, cannot be checked with no DNA. Germline loops: CDR1 SGHVS, CDR2 FNYEAQ. The CDR3 runs 16 residues. The CDR3 sequence is CASSFSGLAGGYEQFF.

This clonotype is medium-sized by frequency. The rearrangement joins TRBV5-1 to TRBJ2-1; TCRdb reports TRBD2, a call that lacks DNA to check it against. CDR1 is SGHRS and CDR2 is YFSETQ in the germline V gene. The CDR3 loop spans 16 amino acids. CDR3 residues: CASSLEGGGAYNEQFF.

This chain connects TRBV6-2 or TRBV6-3 to TRBJ2-7; checking the TCRdb D call of TRBD2 is not possible without DNA. Looked up from germline, CDR1 is MNHEY and CDR2 is SVGEGT. There are 14 residues in the CDR3. CDR3 in amino acids: CASTRTSGGYEQYF.

The chain recombines TRBV15 with TRBJ2-7; TCRdb's D gene call, TRBD2, goes unchecked for lack of DNA. Germline CDR1 is LNHNV and CDR2 is YYDKDF (reference sequence). The CDR3 extends over 12 amino acids. The CDR3 region is CATSRDRGPVCF.

J is TRBJ2-7 and V is TRBV7-9; TCRdb proposes TRBD1, but this gene call is untestable without DNA. Germline CDR1 is SEHNR and CDR2 is FQNEAQ (reference sequence). CDR3 length: 15 residues. This chain's CDR3 is CASSFRGGASYEQYF.

The V gene is TRBV6-4, the J gene TRBJ2-1; TCRdb names TRBD2, which stays unverified in the absence of DNA. Germline CDR1 is MRHNA and CDR2 is SNTAGT. The CDR3 totals 16 residues. The CDR3 reads CASSAIGTSGGAGQFF.

The chain couples TRBV19 to TRBJ2-7; TCRdb names TRBD1, which stays unverified in the absence of DNA. Germline loops: CDR1 LNHDA, CDR2 SQIVND (reference sequence). The length of the CDR3 is 13 residues. CDR3 residues: CASSITGSYEQYF.